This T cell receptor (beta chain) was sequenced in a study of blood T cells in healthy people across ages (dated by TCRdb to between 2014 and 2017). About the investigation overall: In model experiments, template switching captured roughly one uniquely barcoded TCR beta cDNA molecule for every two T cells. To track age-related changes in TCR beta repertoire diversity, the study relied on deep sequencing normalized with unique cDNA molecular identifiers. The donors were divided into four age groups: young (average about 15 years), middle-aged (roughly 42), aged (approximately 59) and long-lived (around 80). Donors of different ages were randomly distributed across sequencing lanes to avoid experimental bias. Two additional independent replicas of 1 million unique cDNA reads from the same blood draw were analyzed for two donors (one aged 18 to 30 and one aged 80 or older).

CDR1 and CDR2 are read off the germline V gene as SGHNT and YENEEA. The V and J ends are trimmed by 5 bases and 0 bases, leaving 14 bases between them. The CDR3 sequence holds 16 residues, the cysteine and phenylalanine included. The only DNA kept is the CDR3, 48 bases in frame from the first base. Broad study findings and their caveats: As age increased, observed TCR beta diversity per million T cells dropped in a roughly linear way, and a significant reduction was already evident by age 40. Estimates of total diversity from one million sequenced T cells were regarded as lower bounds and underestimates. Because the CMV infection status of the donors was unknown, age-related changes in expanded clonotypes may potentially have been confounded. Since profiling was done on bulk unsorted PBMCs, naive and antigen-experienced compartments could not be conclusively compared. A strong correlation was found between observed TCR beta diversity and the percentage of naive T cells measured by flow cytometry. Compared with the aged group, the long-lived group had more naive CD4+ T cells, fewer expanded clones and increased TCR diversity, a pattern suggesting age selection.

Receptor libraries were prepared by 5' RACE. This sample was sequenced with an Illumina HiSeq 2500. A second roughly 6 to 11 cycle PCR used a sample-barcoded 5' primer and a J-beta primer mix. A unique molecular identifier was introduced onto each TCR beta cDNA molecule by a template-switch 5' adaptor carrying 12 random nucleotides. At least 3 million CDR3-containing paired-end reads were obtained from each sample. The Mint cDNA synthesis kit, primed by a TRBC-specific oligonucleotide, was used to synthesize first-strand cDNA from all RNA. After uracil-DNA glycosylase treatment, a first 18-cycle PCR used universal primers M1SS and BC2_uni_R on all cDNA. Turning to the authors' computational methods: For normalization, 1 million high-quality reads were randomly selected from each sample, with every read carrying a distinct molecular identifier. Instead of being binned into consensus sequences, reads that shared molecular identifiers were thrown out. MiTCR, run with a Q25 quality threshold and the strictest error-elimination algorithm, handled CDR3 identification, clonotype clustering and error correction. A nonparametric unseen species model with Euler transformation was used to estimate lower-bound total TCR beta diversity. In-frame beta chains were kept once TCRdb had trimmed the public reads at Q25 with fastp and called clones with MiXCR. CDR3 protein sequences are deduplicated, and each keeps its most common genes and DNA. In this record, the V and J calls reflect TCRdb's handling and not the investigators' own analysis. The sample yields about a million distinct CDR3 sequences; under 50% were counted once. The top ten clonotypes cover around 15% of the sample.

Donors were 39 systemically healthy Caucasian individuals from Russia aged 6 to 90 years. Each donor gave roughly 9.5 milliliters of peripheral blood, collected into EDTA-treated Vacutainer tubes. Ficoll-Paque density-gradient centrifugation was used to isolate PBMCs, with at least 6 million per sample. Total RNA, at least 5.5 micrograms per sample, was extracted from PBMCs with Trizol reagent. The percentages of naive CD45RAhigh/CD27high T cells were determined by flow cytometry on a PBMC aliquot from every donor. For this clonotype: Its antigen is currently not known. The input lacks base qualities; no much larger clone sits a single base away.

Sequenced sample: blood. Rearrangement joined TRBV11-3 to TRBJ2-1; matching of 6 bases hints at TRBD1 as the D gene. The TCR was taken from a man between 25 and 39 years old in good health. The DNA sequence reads TGTGCCAGCAGCCCCACGACAGGCAGCTCCTACAATGAGCAGTTCTTC. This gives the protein CASSPTTGSSYNEQFF.